The 23 T cell receptor beta chains in this list originate from one sample, sequenced in a study of cytomegalovirus exposure and HLA in healthy donors. It was with 60 Vbeta and 13 Jbeta primers that the PCR ran. The data were produced by immunoSEQ multiplex PCR, yet TCRdb's version contains in-frame clones alone and is incomplete. The table lists around 120,000 clones, 70% to 80% of them singletons, with about 3% in the top ten. Sequences were obtained from PBMCs. All receptors derive from a woman in her thirties or forties in good health and CMV-seropositive.

This clone was counted only a few times. The rearrangement joins TRBV27 to TRBJ2-3; unclear D gene. This CDR3 contains 14 residues. V was trimmed by 3 bases and J by 3 bases, leaving 10 bases between them. Germline V gives CDR1 MNHEY, CDR2 SMNVEV (reference sequence). This CDR3 reads CASSFRRDTDTQYF. As DNA, the CDR3 is TGTGCCAGCAGTTTTCGTCGAGATACAGATACGCAGTATTTT.

This chain uses TRBV2 with TRBJ1-1; tentative D call: TRBD1 (5 bases). The germline CDR1 and CDR2 sequences are SNHLY and FYNNEI. The CDR3 sequence is 16 residues long. Deletions cut 4 bases from V and 1 base from J, with 16 bases between. The CDR3 DNA follows: TGTGCCAGCAGTGTCGGGCGGGGTCAGGGGAACACTGAAGCTTTCTTT. This sequence encodes CASSVGRGQGNTEAFF. Variable domain in full (rest from reference TRBV2 and TRBJ1-1): EPEVTQTPSHQVTQMGQEVILRCVPISNHLYFYWYRQILGQKVEFLVSFYNNEISEKSEIFDDQFSVERPDGSNFTLKIRSTKLEDSAMYFCASSVGRGQGNTEAFFGQGTRLTVV.

The rearrangement uses TRBV5-4 and TRBJ2-2; 9 nucleotides align to TRBD2. V was clipped by 0 bases and J by 5 bases; unmatched bases: 11. The CDR3 covers 18 residues. Per germline, CDR1 SGHNT and CDR2 YYREEE (reference sequence). CDR3 sequence (DNA): TGTGCCAGCAGCTTGGGGTCTCGCAGCGGGAGGACAACCGGGGAGCTGTTTTTT. Its translation: CASSLGSRSGRTTGELFF.

This clone has just one count. This chain uses TRBV2 with TRBJ2-3, with 8 bases identical to TRBD1. The junction had 9 bases not matched to a gene; V was cut back by 8 bases and J by 2 bases. Germline assignment: CDR1 SNHLY and CDR2 FYNNEI. The CDR3 has 15 amino acids. This chain's CDR3 is CASAGQGTPTDTQYF. CDR3 bases: TGTGCCAGCGCCGGACAGGGTACCCCCACAGATACGCAGTATTTT.

The chain combines TRBV4-3 with TRBJ2-1, with TRBD2 matching 9 bases. Germline loops: CDR1 LGHNA, CDR2 YSLEER. With 0 bases clipped from V and 8 bases from J, the junction kept 14 bases outside the gene matches. This CDR3 spans 18 amino acids. CDR3 region: CASSQDGLAGARRDEQFF. CDR3 DNA: TGCGCCAGCAGCCAAGACGGATTAGCGGGAGCGCGTAGGGATGAGCAGTTCTTC.

This clone appeared a few times. The rearrangement joins TRBV4-1 to TRBJ1-3; 7 nucleotides agree with TRBD1. The CDR3 spans 17 residues. Germline CDR1 reads MGHRA; CDR2 reads YSYEKL. J lost 0 bases, V lost 1 base, and 6 bases had no gene match. The CDR3 reads CASSQGIGGSSGNTIYF. The DNA of the CDR3 is TGCGCCAGCAGCCAAGGGATAGGGGGCTCCTCTGGAAACACCATATATTTT.

This clone was found a few times. The V and J genes are TRBV5-4 and TRBJ1-1; 8 bases are a match to TRBD1. The J segment lost 0 bases and the V segment lost 2 bases, leaving 3 bases of the junction unmatched. Germline V CDR1 and CDR2: SGHNT, YYREEE (reference sequence). This CDR3 has 15 residues. The CDR3 nucleotides are TGTGCCAGCAGCTTTGGACAGGGCCTGAACACTGAAGCTTTCTTT. Its protein product is CASSFGQGLNTEAFF.

This clone was observed a few times. The gene calls are TRBV10-3 and TRBJ2-7; no clear D gene. V shed 4 bases and J shed 2 bases, with 12 bases lying between them. Germline V gene data show CDR1 as ENHRY and CDR2 as SYGVKD. This CDR3 spans 14 amino acids. The CDR3 region has the DNA TGTGCCATCAGTGCCTCCGCAGGTGCCTACGAGCAGTACTTC. It specifies CAISASAGAYEQYF.

The chain is built from TRBV6-6 and TRBJ2-5, with no clear D. V lost 2 bases to trimming and J lost 0 bases, with 7 bases between them. Germline values: CDR1 MNHNY, CDR2 SVGAGI (reference sequence). The CDR3 runs to 14 residues. This CDR3 is CASSYVQNQETQYF. CDR3 bases: TGTGCCAGCAGTTACGTTCAGAACCAAGAGACCCAGTACTTC.

The chain links TRBV15 to TRBJ2-5; maybe TRBD1 (6 bases). V lost 0 bases, J lost 1 base, and 12 bases lay in between. Germline V lookup: CDR1 LNHNV, CDR2 YYDKDF (reference sequence). The CDR3 contains 16 residues. The DNA for the CDR3 is TGTGCCACCAGCAGAGATGGCGGCAGGGGCCAAGAGACCCAGTACTTC. Translation: CATSRDGGRGQETQYF. Combining the CDR3 with reference TRBV15 and TRBJ2-5 gives the whole variable domain DAMVIQNPRYQVTQFGKPVTLSCSQTLNHNVMYWYQQKSSQAPKLLFHYYDKDFNNEADTPDNFQSRRPNTSFCFLDIRSPGLGDTAMYLCATSRDGGRGQETQYFGPGTRLLVL.

The chain has TRBV9 and TRBJ2-7; D remains unclear. V shed 3 bases and J shed 2 bases, with 15 bases lying between them. Looked up from germline, CDR1 is SGDLS and CDR2 is YYNGEE. CDR3 length equals 15 residues. CDR3 protein: CASSALGLPAYEQYF. In nucleotides, the CDR3 is TGTGCCAGCAGCGCCCTCGGGTTGCCCGCCTACGAGCAGTACTTC.

DNA of the CDR3: TGTGCCAGCAGTCAAGGGACTAGCGGGCTCATTCAGCTACACGAGCAGTACTTC. This translates into CASSQGTSGLIQLHEQYF. V and J are TRBV2 and TRBJ2-7; TRBD2 matches 12 bases. V lost 5 bases to trimming and J lost 5 bases; unmatched junction nucleotides: 16. Germline-derived CDR1 and CDR2 are SNHLY and FYNNEI. CDR3 length: 18 residues.

This clone was observed a handful of times. This chain connects TRBV14 to TRBJ2-1, with 8 bases that match TRBD2. V lost 3 bases and J lost 4; bases outside the gene matches: 2. The CDR3 length is 14 residues. Looked up from germline, CDR1 is SGHDN and CDR2 is FVKESK. This CDR3 is CASSQTSEYNEQFF. The CDR3, as DNA: TGTGCCAGCAGCCAGACTAGCGAGTACAATGAGCAGTTCTTC.

The J gene is TRBJ2-1, the V gene TRBV30; 9 nucleotides align to TRBD2. The trim removed 2 bases at V and 8 bases at J, leaving 10 bases unmatched. The CDR3 covers 15 residues. The germline V gene has CDR1 GTSNPN and CDR2 SVGIG (reference sequence). CDR3 DNA sequence: TGTGCCTGGAGTCCCTGGCGGGAGGGCCGGGATGAGCAGTTCTTC. Its translation: CAWSPWREGRDEQFF.

The chain is built from TRBV14 and TRBJ1-3; D call uncertain. V was cut by 0 bases and J by 0 bases, with 9 bases left in between. Germline values: CDR1 SGHDN, CDR2 FVKESK. The CDR3 sequence is 16 residues long. CDR3 sequence reads: CASSQDWRVSGNTIYF. In DNA, the CDR3 is TGTGCCAGCAGCCAAGATTGGAGGGTCTCTGGAAACACCATATATTTT.

The chain couples TRBV6-7 to TRBJ2-7; 12 positions agree with TRBD2. TRBV6-7 is placed among ORFs of uncertain function. CDR3 length: 15 residues. Trimming at V came to 6 bases and at J to 2 bases, leaving 5 bases not matched to a gene. The CDR3 loop reads CASSLLAGGPYEQYF. CDR3 nucleotides: TGTGCCAGCAGCCTACTAGCGGGGGGCCCCTACGAGCAGTACTTC.

The chain combines TRBV5-4 with TRBJ2-1; 9 bases are shared with TRBD1. V lost 4 bases, J lost 2 bases, and 7 bases stayed unmatched. The V gene's germline CDR1 is SGHNT and CDR2 YYREEE (reference sequence). This CDR3 spans 16 amino acids. The CDR3 region is CASSRKTGGAYNEQFF. DNA of the CDR3: TGTGCCAGCAGCCGAAAGACAGGGGGGGCCTACAATGAGCAGTTCTTC.

This clone was detected only a few times. The chain couples TRBV6-1 to TRBJ2-3, with a weak D call TRBD1 (7 bases). V was pared by 4 bases and J by 2 bases, with 22 bases between. CDR1 and CDR2 from the germline V gene are MNHNS and SASEGT. The length of the CDR3 is 18 residues. The DNA for the CDR3 is TGTGCCAGCAGTGGAGGACCGGGGGCAGGGGGTCCCACAGATACGCAGTATTTT. It is translated as CASSGGPGAGGPTDTQYF.

This clone was seen just once. The chain combines TRBV28 with TRBJ1-5, with a weak D call TRBD1 (6 bases). V gave up 5 bases and J gave up 4 bases, with 12 bases separating them. The CDR3 spans 14 residues. Germline V gives CDR1 MDHEN, CDR2 SYDVKM. CDR3 amino acids: CASSRTGLNQPQHF. The CDR3 nucleotides are TGTGCCAGCAGTCGTACAGGGTTAAATCAGCCCCAGCATTTT.

A note on this clone: This specimen includes other DNA sequences encoding the same CDR3. The genes are TRBV5-1 and TRBJ1-1; TRBD1 aligns across 7 bases. The CDR3 runs to 14 residues. CDR1 SGHRS and CDR2 YFSETQ come from the germline V gene. The junction had 1 base not matched to a gene; V was cut back by 2 bases and J by 0 bases. The CDR3 DNA follows: TGCGCCAGCAGCTTAGACAGGGTGAACACTGAAGCTTTCTTT. Translating gives CASSLDRVNTEAFF.

The gene calls are TRBV5-1 and TRBJ1-2; D unclear. The V and J ends lost 1 base and 4 bases respectively, with 17 bases between them. The CDR3 has 16 residues. The V gene's germline CDR1 is SGHRS and CDR2 YFSETQ. CDR3 region: CASSLMSELGLYGYTF. The CDR3 DNA is TGCGCCAGCAGCTTGATGTCAGAACTAGGGCTCTATGGCTACACCTTC.

The sample holds a few counts of this clone. The chain employs TRBV13 and TRBJ2-1; 11 bases line up with TRBD1. The CDR3 loop spans 16 amino acids. With V trimmed by 3 bases and J by 4 bases, 5 bases remained unmatched. The germline V gene encodes CDR1 PRHDT and CDR2 FYEKMQ (reference sequence). The CDR3 protein is CASSFGDRGVYNEQFF. Written as DNA, the CDR3 is TGTGCCAGCAGCTTTGGGGACAGGGGGGTTTACAATGAGCAGTTCTTC.

V gene TRBV5-1 combines with J gene TRBJ2-7, with 12 bases identical to TRBD2. The CDR3 runs to 16 residues. V gave up 4 bases and J gave up 5 bases; unmatched junction bases: 10. Germline values: CDR1 SGHRS, CDR2 YFSETQ. CDR3 in amino acids: CASSTQTSGRSNEQYF. Here the CDR3 DNA reads TGCGCCAGCAGCACCCAGACTAGCGGGAGATCTAACGAGCAGTACTTC.